These 27 T cell receptor beta chains originate from one sample sequenced in a study of cytomegalovirus exposure and HLA in healthy donors. Produced via immunoSEQ multiplex PCR; TCRdb's table is partial and in-frame only. The sample lists around 55,000 clones, 75% to 95% occurring once. The sequenced sample consisted of PBMCs. The receptor set was obtained from a man between 18 and 29 years old in good health and CMV-seronegative.

This clone has at least ten counts. V and J are TRBV28 and TRBJ2-3, with D tentatively TRBD1 (6 bases). V lost 6 bases and J 2 bases, leaving 12 bases between the germline ends. This CDR3 comprises 14 residues. The germline gives CDR1 MDHEN, CDR2 SYDVKM. Written as DNA, the CDR3 is TGTGCCAGCAGCCACGACAGGAACACAGATACGCAGTATTTT. Its translation: CASSHDRNTDTQYF.

The chain's CDR3 is CASSSIAGPSGGYTF. The DNA for the CDR3 is TGTGCCAGCAGCTCCATCGCGGGACCTAGCGGTGGCTACACCTTC. V is TRBV7-3 and J is TRBJ1-2; D may be TRBD1 (5 bases). Germline V CDR1 and CDR2: SGHTA, FQGTGA. This CDR3 is built from 15 residues. The V end was cut by 4 bases, the J end by 7 bases, with 19 bases between.

The chain employs TRBV5-6 and TRBJ1-5; 7 bases fit TRBD1. Germline CDR1 and CDR2: SGHDT and YYEEEE. This CDR3 is 15 amino acids long. J lost 1 base, V lost 3 bases, and 4 bases had no gene match. CDR3 residues: CASSSGGRSNQPQHF. CDR3 DNA sequence: TGTGCCAGCAGCTCAGGGGGGAGAAGCAATCAGCCCCAGCATTTT.

V and J are TRBV25-1 and TRBJ1-4; TRBD1 matches 8 bases. The trim removed 5 bases at V and 4 bases at J, leaving 3 bases unmatched. The length of the CDR3 is 14 residues. The germline CDR1 and CDR2 sequences are MGHDK and SYGVNS. The chain's CDR3 is CASSNDRGNEKLFF. The CDR3 coding sequence is TGTGCCAGCAGTAACGACAGGGGTAATGAAAAACTGTTTTTT.

The chain combines TRBV7-9 with TRBJ2-3; 10 nucleotides agree with TRBD1. Per germline, CDR1 SEHNR and CDR2 FQNEAQ (reference sequence). The CDR3 extends over 16 amino acids. The junction had 7 bases not matched to a gene; V was cut back by 5 bases and J by 2 bases. Written as DNA, the CDR3 is TGTGCCAGCAGCCCCACGGGACAGGGGATCACAGATACGCAGTATTTT. Translation gives CASSPTGQGITDTQYF.

This clone has a handful of counts. The chain has TRBV19 and TRBJ1-3; a weak D match, TRBD1 (6 bases). Between the trimmed V and J ends, which lost 6 bases and 0 bases, there was a span of 21 bases. CDR1 LNHDA and CDR2 SQIVND come from the germline V gene (reference sequence). This CDR3 has 18 amino acids. The CDR3 DNA reads as TGTGCCAGTAGCCGCCCGGACAGAACCTTATTCTCTGGAAACACCATATATTTT. Translating gives CASSRPDRTLFSGNTIYF.

The CDR3 reads CATSAADRGRNEKLFF. CDR3 in DNA: TGTGCCACCAGCGCCGCGGACAGGGGCAGAAATGAAAAACTGTTTTTT. This chain connects TRBV15 to TRBJ1-4; 9 nucleotides align to TRBD1. The germline V gene has CDR1 LNHNV and CDR2 YYDKDF (reference sequence). The CDR3 covers 16 residues. V lost 5 bases, J lost 5 bases, and 9 bases stayed unmatched.

The chain employs TRBV5-5 and TRBJ2-7; 9 bases align to TRBD2. There are 17 residues in the CDR3. The germline V gene encodes CDR1 SGHKS and CDR2 YYEKEE (reference sequence). The junction had 14 bases not matched to a gene; V was cut back by 1 base and J by 6 bases. The CDR3 here is CASSLSASGIPQGEQYF. Here the CDR3 DNA reads TGTGCCAGCAGCTTGTCGGCTAGCGGGATCCCTCAAGGCGAGCAGTACTTC.

The CDR3 DNA reads as TGTGCCAGCAGCTCGTACCTAGCGGGAGGAGAAGAGACCCAGTACTTC. Translation: CASSSYLAGGEETQYF. This chain joins TRBV11-3 and TRBJ2-5; 11 bases are shared with TRBD2. CDR1 is SGHNT and CDR2 is YENEEA in the germline V gene. The V gene end was trimmed by 4 bases and the J gene end by 3 bases; junction bases not matched to a gene: 7. This CDR3 is built from 16 residues. Full variable domain (missing parts from reference TRBV11-3 and TRBJ2-5): EAGVVQSPRYKIIEKKQPVAFWCNPISGHNTLYWYLQNLGQGPELLIRYENEEAVDDSQLPKDRFSAERLKGVDSTLKIQPAELGDSAVYLCASSSYLAGGEETQYFGPGTRLLVL.

V is TRBV6-1 and J is TRBJ1-1; D ambiguous. The CDR3 spans 14 residues. V lost 3 bases to trimming and J lost 2 bases, with 10 bases between them. CDR1 is MNHNS and CDR2 is SASEGT in the germline V gene. CDR3 DNA sequence: TGTGCCAGCAGTGAGTTGGGAGTTAACACTGAAGCTTTCTTT. Its translation is CASSELGVNTEAFF.

The V gene is TRBV30, the J gene TRBJ2-7; D may be TRBD1 (6 bases). The CDR3 consists of 13 residues. Trimming removed 0 bases at V and 2 bases at J, with 8 bases between. Per germline, CDR1 GTSNPN and CDR2 SVGIG (reference sequence). The CDR3 protein is CAWSVTGTYEQYF. The CDR3 DNA follows: TGTGCCTGGAGTGTAACAGGGACCTACGAGCAGTACTTC.

The chain links TRBV5-1 to TRBJ1-1; D may be TRBD1 (5 bases). The CDR3 loop spans 14 amino acids. V was cut by 0 bases and J by 1 base, with 7 bases left in between. Germline V gene lookup returns CDR1 SGHRS and CDR2 YFSETQ. In DNA form, the CDR3 reads TGCGCCAGCAGCTTGGCCAGGGCGAACACTGAAGCTTTCTTT. Translating it yields CASSLARANTEAFF.

In this sample, this clone turned up a few times. The gene calls are TRBV5-8 and TRBJ1-4, with 10 bases matching TRBD1. Germline V lookup: CDR1 SGHTS, CDR2 YDEGEE. The CDR3 totals 14 residues. Unmatched junction bases numbered 6, after V lost 5 bases and J lost 8 bases. CDR3 region: CASRTTGGGEKLFF. In nucleotides, the CDR3 is TGTGCCAGCAGGACGACAGGGGGCGGCGAAAAACTGTTTTTT.

A few counts support this clone. The chain has TRBV30 and TRBJ1-3; tentatively, D is TRBD1 (6 bases). The length of the CDR3 is 14 residues. Germline lookup yields CDR1 GTSNPN and CDR2 SVGIG (reference sequence). Trimming took 6 bases from V and 0 from J, leaving 12 bases between them. CDR3 region: CACQRQDSGNTIYF. CDR3 bases: TGTGCCTGTCAACGACAGGACTCTGGAAACACCATATATTTT.

The chain employs TRBV25-1 and TRBJ1-3; maybe TRBD1 (5 bases). V was trimmed by 4 bases and J by 0 bases, leaving 13 bases between them. This CDR3 region has 16 residues. Per the germline V gene, CDR1 is MGHDK and CDR2 is SYGVNS. CDR3 DNA: TGTGCCAGCAGTGTTTCGCAGGGCAGCTCTGGAAACACCATATATTTT. Its protein product is CASSVSQGSSGNTIYF. Filled out from reference TRBV25-1 and TRBJ1-3, the complete variable domain reads EADIYQTPRYLVIGTGKKITLECSQTMGHDKMYWYQQDPGMELHLIHYSYGVNSTEKGDLSSESTVSRIRTEHFPLTLESARPSHTSQYLCASSVSQGSSGNTIYFGEGSWLTVV.

The chain uses TRBV2 and TRBJ2-5, with 11 bases that match TRBD1. The V gene's germline CDR1 is SNHLY and CDR2 FYNNEI. After removal of 6 bases from V and 4 bases from J, the junction contained 10 bases not matched to a gene. CDR3 length equals 16 residues. CDR3 sequence: CASRRTGGAPRETQYF. The CDR3 DNA follows: TGTGCCAGCAGACGGACAGGGGGCGCCCCGCGAGAGACCCAGTACTTC.

This clone came up once. The V gene is TRBV29-1, the J gene TRBJ1-1; a weak D match, TRBD1 (5 bases). V lost 0 bases, J lost 3 bases, and 14 bases lay in between. The CDR3 is 15 residues long. Germline V CDR1 and CDR2: SQVTM, ANQGSEA. The CDR3 loop is CSVEDWGFGDTEAFF. The CDR3 DNA sequence: TGCAGCGTTGAAGATTGGGGCTTTGGGGACACTGAAGCTTTCTTT.

The chain is built from TRBV19 and TRBJ2-7; tentatively, D is TRBD2 (6 bases). V was clipped by 5 bases and J by 2 bases, with 13 bases between them. Germline assignment: CDR1 LNHDA and CDR2 SQIVND (reference sequence). The CDR3 sequence is 14 residues long. The CDR3 sequence is CASSGGLGTYEQYF. The CDR3 DNA reads TGTGCCAGTAGTGGGGGACTGGGGACCTACGAGCAGTACTTC.

This chain joins TRBV6-1 and TRBJ2-3; the D gene is possibly TRBD2 (6 bases). Germline assignment: CDR1 MNHNS and CDR2 SASEGT. Trimming left V 2 bases short and J 3 bases short, with 15 bases between. The CDR3 consists of 16 residues. The DNA of the CDR3 is TGTGCCAGCAGTGAACGGGGGTATGGTGCGACAGATACGCAGTATTTT. Amino acid sequence: CASSERGYGATDTQYF.

This chain connects TRBV5-1 to TRBJ2-2, with 8 bases that match TRBD1. V was clipped by 3 bases and J by 7 bases; unmatched bases: 8. Germline V lookup: CDR1 SGHRS, CDR2 YFSETQ. The CDR3 consists of 15 residues. Here the CDR3 DNA reads TGCGCCAGCAGCTCAAGGACAGGGTCCAGCGGGGAGCTGTTTTTT. Its translation is CASSSRTGSSGELFF.

The rearrangement uses TRBV28 and TRBJ1-5; D not resolved. CDR1 MDHEN and CDR2 SYDVKM come from the germline V gene. CDR3 length: 15 residues. The germline V and J ends were trimmed by 2 bases and 2 bases, with 10 bases remaining between them. The CDR3 spells CASSLPKLGNQPQHF. The CDR3 bases are TGTGCCAGCAGTTTACCCAAACTTGGCAATCAGCCCCAGCATTTT.

The rearrangement joins TRBV5-5 to TRBJ2-7; 11 nucleotides line up with TRBD2. The length of the CDR3 is 13 residues. Germline CDR1 is SGHKS and CDR2 is YYEKEE (reference sequence). With 0 bases clipped from V and 8 bases from J, the junction kept 1 base outside the gene matches. CDR3 DNA sequence: TGTGCCAGCAGCTTGGGACTAGCGGGACAGCAGTACTTC. Protein sequence: CASSLGLAGQQYF.

J is TRBJ2-6 and V is TRBV14, with 12 bases identical to TRBD1. CDR1 and CDR2 (germline): SGHDN, FVKESK. V gave up 0 bases and J gave up 0 bases; unmatched junction bases: 15. The CDR3 loop spans 23 amino acids. CDR3 sequence (DNA): TGTGCCAGCAGCCAAGAATTTGGCGAGGGGGGACAGGGGGCTCGCTCTGGGGCCAACGTCCTGACTTTC. Amino acids: CASSQEFGEGGQGARSGANVLTF. Full variable domain (missing parts from reference TRBV14 and TRBJ2-6): EAGVTQFPSHSVIEKGQTVTLRCDPISGHDNLYWYRRVMGKEIKFLLHFVKESKQDESGMPNNRFLAERTGGTYSTLKVQPAELEDSGVYFCASSQEFGEGGQGARSGANVLTFGAGSRLTVL.

The chain employs TRBV5-4 and TRBJ1-2; no clear D gene. The CDR3 runs to 13 residues. Germline assignment: CDR1 SGHNT and CDR2 YYREEE (reference sequence). The V end was cut by 3 bases, the J end by 4 bases, with 10 bases between. The CDR3 DNA reads TGTGCCAGCAGCTCGAACCCGGGCTATGGCTACACCTTC. Residues: CASSSNPGYGYTF.

V usage is TRBV5-8 and J usage is TRBJ1-1; D might be TRBD1 (5 bases). Trimming left V 4 bases short and J 3 bases short, with 16 bases between. From germline, CDR1 is SGHTS and CDR2 YDEGEE. CDR3 size: 15 residues. CDR3 sequence: CASSLPGGRDTEAFF. In DNA, the CDR3 is TGTGCCAGCAGCCTACCGGGGGGGAGGGACACTGAAGCTTTCTTT. The complete variable domain, with remaining parts taken from reference TRBV5-8 and TRBJ1-1, reads EAGVTQSPTHLIKTRGQQATLRCSPISGHTSVYWYQQALGLGLQFLLWYDEGEERNRGNFPPRFSGRQFPNYSSELNVNALELEDSALYLCASSLPGGRDTEAFFGQGTRLTVV.

This chain uses TRBV19 with TRBJ1-2; D uncertain. Germline CDR1 reads LNHDA; CDR2 reads SQIVND (reference sequence). Trimming cost V 4 bases and J 4 bases, with 16 bases left between them. The CDR3 extends over 15 amino acids. The CDR3 nucleotides are TGTGCCAGTAGTAAATTCCACGGGAGCTCCTATGGCTACACCTTC. As protein: CASSKFHGSSYGYTF.

This clone was seen once. The chain joins TRBV7-9 to TRBJ2-1; possibly TRBD2 for D (7 bases). This CDR3 region has 15 residues. Germline CDR1 and CDR2: SEHNR and FQNEAQ (reference sequence). V lost 6 bases and J 5 bases, leaving 17 bases between the germline ends. The DNA for the CDR3 is TGTGCCAGCAGGAATAGCGGGTCAGGGGACAATGAGCAGTTCTTC. This gives the protein CASRNSGSGDNEQFF.